This T cell receptor beta chain is drawn from a study of early T cells in non-severe SARS-CoV-2 infection. Study at large: Investigators sequenced bulk RNA drawn from unsorted whole blood, and chains remained unpaired.

V lost 3 bases to trimming and J lost 8 bases, with 17 bases between them. In germline, CDR1 is SQVTM, CDR2 ANQGSEA. The CDR3 spans 14 residues. Ten or more counts support this clonotype. Unique molecular identifiers tagged individual cDNA molecules. TCRdb reprocessed the 5' RACE reads with MiXCR, giving one entry per CDR3 protein. The top ten hold about 10% of the sample, which has approximately 21,000 distinct CDR3 sequences, about 5.1% seen once. The specimen was whole blood. The J gene is TRBJ2-1, the V gene TRBV29-1, with D perhaps matching TRBD2 (6 bases). The TCR was taken from an adult who was a healthcare worker with PCR-confirmed SARS-CoV-2 infection or an uninfected control (not recorded which). DNA for the CDR3: TGCAGCGTTGAGGAGCGGGTACCGGTCGATGAGCAGTTCTTC. It yields the protein CSVEERVPVDEQFF.